This TCR beta chain appears in the sequencing data of a study of CD8+ T cells in alopecia areata (dated by TCRdb to 2017 to 2018). As for the study more broadly: The treated patients, all with moderate-to-severe alopecia areata, were enrolled in an open-label pilot trial of oral tofacitinib given at 5 to 10 mg twice daily. Patients received tofacitinib for 6 to 18 months and were then followed off drug for 6 months to check for delayed response and recurrence. In treated patients, disease severity was measured using the SALT score, which gives the percentage of scalp surface area affected. High-throughput TCRbeta sequencing was used to examine T cell clonal expansion in alopecia areata in both the C3H/HeJ mouse model and human patients. In humans, TCRbeta sequencing was performed on scalp tissue and on sorted CD4+ and CD8+ peripheral blood T cells from healthy controls and from patients with patchy or totalis/universalis alopecia areata. Biopsies were taken from tofacitinib-treated patients at baseline and at 4 and 24 weeks of treatment, and a later scalp biopsy was taken in several of the tofacitinib-treated patients. Scalp clonality was compared across normal scalp (n=4), patchy alopecia areata scalp (n=8), and alopecia totalis/universalis scalp (n=8). RNA was extracted with the PAXgene miRNA kit for fixed scalp, the miRNeasy kit for PBMCs, and the RNeasy kit for mouse skin. TCRbeta CDR3 regions were amplified by immunoSEQ multiplex PCR with 35 Vbeta forward and 13 Jbeta reverse primers.

Library preparation used the immunoSEQ multiplex PCR assay. For TCR sequencing, RNA was extracted from every sample and reverse transcribed into cDNA to serve as template. First-strand cDNA was synthesized with SuperScript III using a 2:1 mix of oligo-dT and random hexamers. Amplification bias was assessed with a synthetic immune receptor repertoire, and residual bias was removed computationally. The authors' analysis ran thus. After raw reads were preprocessed to remove errors, the CDR3 was defined following IMGT conventions as running from the conserved cysteine to phenylalanine. Clonality was computed by normalizing Shannon entropy by log2 of the number of productive unique TCRs and subtracting the result from 1. CD4 or CD8 identity of scalp clones was inferred by cross-referencing scalp TCRbeta sequences with sorted blood CD4 and CD8 repertoires. This immuneACCESS table, as held by TCRdb, lists in-frame sequences with V and J called but not all clones. Of the missing ones, under half trace to an unresolved V gene in checked studies; the others have no known cause. V and J calls and clone size come straight from that table; D and trimming were deduced from the DNA. This sample has fewer than 250,000 clones in its table, and more than 50% of those were observed once. The ten largest make up 1% of the sample.

Details on this clone: The antigen it binds to is not known. No clone much larger than this one lies a single base away; base qualities are absent.

CDR1 and CDR2, per the germline V gene (reference sequence), are LNHDA and SQIVND. V loses 4 bases, J loses 5 bases, and the germline ends lie 13 bases apart. The CDR3 has 14 amino acids, counting the end cysteine and phenylalanine. The sequence is cut down to CDR3 DNA, 42 bases in frame from base 1. The full study reports these points: Many expanded lesional clones persisted in scalp and blood during tofacitinib treatment, which may partly explain relapse after stopping treatment. Shared TCR sequences between patients were less evident than in mice, which may be partly attributable to HLA diversity in the patient population. Because the treated cohort was small and had only one nonresponder, larger studies are needed to examine links between baseline CD8+ expansion and response. Compared with normal scalp, lesional scalp, particularly in alopecia totalis/universalis, had higher clonality and more expanded CD8+ clones, which suggests antigenic drive. Tofacitinib significantly decreased scalp clonality and the number of expanded CD8+ clones among the top 100 scalp clones. Resident alphabeta T cells in normal human skin are also sequenced, complicating scalp TCR repertoire analysis, unlike mouse skin dominated by gammadelta T cells.

This sample's time point label indicates: about 25 weeks on oral tofacitinib. Read against the paper, the sample's treatment or condition label means: oral pan-JAK inhibitor, 5-10 mg twice daily. From alopecia areata patients, peripheral blood was collected along with lesional scalp punch biopsies. PBMCs were isolated by density centrifugation and stained for CD3, CD4 and CD8, after which CD4+ and CD8+ T cells were sorted on a FACSAria. The V and J genes are TRBV19 and TRBJ2-3; TRBD2 is a weak D gene call, 5 bases matching. The source was CD4+ T cells sorted from blood, collected at week 24, from a patient treated with tofacitinib. The receptor comes from a human donor with alopecia areata. The CDR3 sequence is CASSNKLGGDTQYF. DNA sequence: TGTGCCAGTAGTAACAAACTAGGCGGAGATACGCAGTATTTT. Reference TRBV19 and TRBJ2-3 proteins supply the regions before and after the CDR3; the full variable domain is: DGGITQSPKYLFRKEGQNVTLSCEQNLNHDAMYWYRQDPGQGLRLIYYSQIVNDFQKGDIAEGYSVSREKKESFPLTVTSAQKNPTAFYLCASSNKLGGDTQYFGPGTRLTVL.